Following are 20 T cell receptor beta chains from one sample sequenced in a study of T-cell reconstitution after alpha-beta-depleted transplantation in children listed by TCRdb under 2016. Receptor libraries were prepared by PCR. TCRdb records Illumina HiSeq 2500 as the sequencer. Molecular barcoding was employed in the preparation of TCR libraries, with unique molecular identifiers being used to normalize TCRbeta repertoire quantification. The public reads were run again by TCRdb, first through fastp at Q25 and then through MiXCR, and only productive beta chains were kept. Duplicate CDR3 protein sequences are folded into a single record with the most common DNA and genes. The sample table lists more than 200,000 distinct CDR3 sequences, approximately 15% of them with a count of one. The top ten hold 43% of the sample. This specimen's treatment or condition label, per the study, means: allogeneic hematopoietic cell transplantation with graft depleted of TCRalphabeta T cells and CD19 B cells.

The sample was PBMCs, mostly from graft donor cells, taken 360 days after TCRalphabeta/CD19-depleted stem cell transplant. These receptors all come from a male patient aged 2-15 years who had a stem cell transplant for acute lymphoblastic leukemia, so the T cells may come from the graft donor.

CDR3 loop: CASSLELQVHEQYF. The CDR3 DNA sequence: TGTGCCAGCAGCTTAGAGCTACAGGTCCACGAGCAGTACTTC. The J gene is TRBJ2-7, the V gene TRBV11-2; tentatively, D is TRBD1 (5 bases). CDR3 size: 14 residues. V was shortened by 0 bases and J by 5 bases, with 11 bases between the two germline ends. Germline loops: CDR1 SGHAT, CDR2 FQNNGV.

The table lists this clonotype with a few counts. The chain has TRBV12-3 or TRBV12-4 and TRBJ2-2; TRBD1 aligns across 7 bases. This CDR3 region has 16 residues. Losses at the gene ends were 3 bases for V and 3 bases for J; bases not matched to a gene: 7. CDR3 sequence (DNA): TGTGCCAGCAGTTTCCCGGGACAGCTTTACACCGGGGAGCTGTTTTTT. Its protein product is CASSFPGQLYTGELFF.

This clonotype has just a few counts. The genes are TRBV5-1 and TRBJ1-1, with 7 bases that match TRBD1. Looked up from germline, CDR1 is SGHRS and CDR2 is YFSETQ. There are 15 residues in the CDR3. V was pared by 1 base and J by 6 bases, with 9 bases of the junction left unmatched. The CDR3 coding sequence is TGCGCCAGCAGCTTGACCCCGGACAGGAATCCTGAAGCTTTCTTT. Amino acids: CASSLTPDRNPEAFF.

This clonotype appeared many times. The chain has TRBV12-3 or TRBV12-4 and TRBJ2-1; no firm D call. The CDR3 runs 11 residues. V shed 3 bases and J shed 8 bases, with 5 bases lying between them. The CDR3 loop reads CASSLGYEQFF. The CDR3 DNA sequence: TGTGCCAGCAGTTTGGGCTATGAGCAGTTCTTC.

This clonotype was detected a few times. The CDR3 coding sequence is TGTGCCAGTAGTCCGGACAGTAAAAAGGGCTACACCTTC. Residues: CASSPDSKKGYTF. The chain joins TRBV19 to TRBJ1-2, with D possibly being TRBD1 (6 bases). Germline values: CDR1 LNHDA, CDR2 SQIVND (reference sequence). The CDR3 has 13 amino acids. V was cut by 5 bases and J by 8 bases, with 15 bases left in between.

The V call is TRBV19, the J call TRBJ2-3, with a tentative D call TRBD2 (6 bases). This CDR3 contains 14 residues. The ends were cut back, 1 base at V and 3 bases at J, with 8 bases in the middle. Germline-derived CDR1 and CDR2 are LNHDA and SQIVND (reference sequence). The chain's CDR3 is CASSIGRETDTQYF. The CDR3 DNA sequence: TGTGCCAGTAGTATAGGTCGGGAGACAGATACGCAGTATTTT. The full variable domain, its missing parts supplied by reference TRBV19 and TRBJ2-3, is DGGITQSPKYLFRKEGQNVTLSCEQNLNHDAMYWYRQDPGQGLRLIYYSQIVNDFQKGDIAEGYSVSREKKESFPLTVTSAQKNPTAFYLCASSIGRETDTQYFGPGTRLTVL.

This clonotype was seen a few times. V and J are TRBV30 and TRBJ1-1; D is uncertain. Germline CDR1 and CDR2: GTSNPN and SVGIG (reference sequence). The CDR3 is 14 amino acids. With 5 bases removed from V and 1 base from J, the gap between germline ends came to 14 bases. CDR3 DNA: TGTGCCTGGGAAAGAAACTGGGGGAACACTGAAGCTTTCTTT. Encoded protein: CAWERNWGNTEAFF. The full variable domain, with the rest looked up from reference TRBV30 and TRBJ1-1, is SQTIHQWPATLVQPVGSPLSLECTVEGTSNPNLYWYRQAAGRGLQLLFYSVGIGQISSEVPQNLSASRPQDRQFILSSKKLLLSDSGFYLCAWERNWGNTEAFFGQGTRLTVV.

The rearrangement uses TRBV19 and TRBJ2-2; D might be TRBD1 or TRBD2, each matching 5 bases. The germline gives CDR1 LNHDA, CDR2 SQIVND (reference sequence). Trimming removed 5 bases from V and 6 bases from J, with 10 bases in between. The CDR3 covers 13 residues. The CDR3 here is CASSLMGAGELFF. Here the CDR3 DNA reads TGTGCCAGTAGTTTAATGGGGGCCGGGGAGCTGTTTTTT.

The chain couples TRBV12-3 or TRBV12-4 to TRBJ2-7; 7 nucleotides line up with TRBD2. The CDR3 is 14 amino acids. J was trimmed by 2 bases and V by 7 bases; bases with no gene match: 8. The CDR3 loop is CASTWEGSPYEQYF. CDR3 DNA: TGTGCCAGCACTTGGGAGGGGAGCCCCTACGAGCAGTACTTC.

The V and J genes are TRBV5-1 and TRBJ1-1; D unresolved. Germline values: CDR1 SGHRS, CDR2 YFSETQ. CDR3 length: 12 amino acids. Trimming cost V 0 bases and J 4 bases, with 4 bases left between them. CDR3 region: CASSLDGTEAFF. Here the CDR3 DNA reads TGCGCCAGCAGCTTGGACGGCACTGAAGCTTTCTTT.

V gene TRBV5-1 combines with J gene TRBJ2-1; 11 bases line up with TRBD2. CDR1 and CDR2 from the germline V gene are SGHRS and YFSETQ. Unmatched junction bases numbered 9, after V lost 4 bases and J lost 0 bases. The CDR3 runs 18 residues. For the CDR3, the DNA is TGCGCCAGCAGCCCGATGACTAGCGGGGTGAGCTCCTACAATGAGCAGTTCTTC. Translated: CASSPMTSGVSSYNEQFF.

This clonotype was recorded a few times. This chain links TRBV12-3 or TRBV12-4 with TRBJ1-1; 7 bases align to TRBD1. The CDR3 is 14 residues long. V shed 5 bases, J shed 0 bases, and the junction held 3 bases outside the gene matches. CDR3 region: CASSAGQMNTEAFF. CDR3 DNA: TGTGCCAGCAGTGCGGGACAGATGAACACTGAAGCTTTCTTT.

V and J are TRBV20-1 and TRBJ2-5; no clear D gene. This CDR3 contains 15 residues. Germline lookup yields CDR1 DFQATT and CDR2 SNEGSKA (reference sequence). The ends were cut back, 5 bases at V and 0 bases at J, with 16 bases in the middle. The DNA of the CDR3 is TGCAGTGCTGAGCGCCCAGAATCGTACCAAGAGACCCAGTACTTC. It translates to CSAERPESYQETQYF.

CDR3 sequence: CASSYSWGNEKLFF. The CDR3, as DNA: TGTGCCAGCAGTTACTCTTGGGGTAATGAAAAACTGTTTTTT. J is TRBJ1-4 and V is TRBV6-5, with D unresolved. Germline V gene lookup returns CDR1 MNHEY and CDR2 SVGAGI. V lost 0 bases to trimming and J lost 4 bases, with 6 bases between them. CDR3 length equals 14 residues.

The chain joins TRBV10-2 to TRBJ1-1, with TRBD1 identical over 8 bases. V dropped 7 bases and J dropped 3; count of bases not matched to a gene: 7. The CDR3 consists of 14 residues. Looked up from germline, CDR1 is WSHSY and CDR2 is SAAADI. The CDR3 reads CASKTGTGYTEAFF. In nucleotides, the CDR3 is TGCGCCAGCAAGACCGGGACAGGTTACACTGAAGCTTTCTTT.

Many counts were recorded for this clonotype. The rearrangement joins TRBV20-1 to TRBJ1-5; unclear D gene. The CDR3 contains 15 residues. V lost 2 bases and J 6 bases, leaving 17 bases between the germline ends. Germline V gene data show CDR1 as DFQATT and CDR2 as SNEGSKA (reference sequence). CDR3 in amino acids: CSARSGAGLLQPQHF. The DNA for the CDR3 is TGCAGTGCTAGAAGCGGTGCAGGATTACTTCAGCCCCAGCATTTT.

CDR3 sequence: CASGPTGSHEQYF. The CDR3 nucleotides read TGTGCCAGCGGCCCTACAGGGTCCCACGAGCAGTACTTC. The chain combines TRBV2 with TRBJ2-7, with TRBD1 as a possible D gene (6 bases). CDR1 is SNHLY, CDR2 FYNNEI, per germline. The V gene lost 8 bases and the J gene lost 5 bases, with 16 bases spanning the gap. The CDR3 has 13 residues.

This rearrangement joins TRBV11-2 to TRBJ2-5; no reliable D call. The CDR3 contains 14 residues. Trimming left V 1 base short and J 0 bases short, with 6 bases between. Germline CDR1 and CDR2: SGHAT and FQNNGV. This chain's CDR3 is CASSLGTYQETQYF. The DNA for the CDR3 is TGTGCCAGCAGCTTAGGCACGTACCAAGAGACCCAGTACTTC.

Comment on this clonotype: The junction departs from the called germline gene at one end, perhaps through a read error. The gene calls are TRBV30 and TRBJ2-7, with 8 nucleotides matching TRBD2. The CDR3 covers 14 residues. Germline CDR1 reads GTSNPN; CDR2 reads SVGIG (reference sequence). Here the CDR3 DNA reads TGTGCCGGTACTTCTAGCGGGCACTCCTACGAGCAGTGCTTC. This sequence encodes CAGTSSGHSYEQCF.

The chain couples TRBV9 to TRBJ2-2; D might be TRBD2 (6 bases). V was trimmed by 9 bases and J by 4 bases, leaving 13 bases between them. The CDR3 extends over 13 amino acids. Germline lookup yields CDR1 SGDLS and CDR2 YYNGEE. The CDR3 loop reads CATRGIGTGELFF. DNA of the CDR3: TGTGCCACACGGGGGATTGGCACCGGGGAGCTGTTTTTT.